These T cell receptor beta chains were read from a single sample in a study of blood T cells in healthy people across ages. Each CDR3 protein is one row after TCRdb ran MiXCR on the 5' RACE reads. The table lists approximately 800,000 distinct CDR3 sequences, about 62% of them singletons. The sample consisted of blood. Receptors originate from a young man in good health. The CDR3 runs from the conserved cysteine through the conserved F or W. The D gene is left open where the match is weak. Clone sizes are given selectively: once, few, many, or a class where the clone is expanded.

CDR3: CASSEESIAGPSAETQYF
DNA: TGTGCCAGCAGTGAGGAGTCTATAGCGGGGCCCTCGGCGGAGACCCAGTACTTC
V: TRBV6-1
D: TRBD2
size: -
J: TRBJ2-5

CDR3: CASSLMQMRWSETQYF
DNA: TGTGCCAGCAGCCTTATGCAGATGCGCTGGAGTGAGACCCAGTACTTC
V: TRBV21-1
D: -
size: once
J: TRBJ2-5

CDR3: CASIQGEGETQYF
DNA: TGTGCCAGCATACAGGGAGAGGGGGAGACGCAGTATTTT
V: TRBV12-3/TRBV12-4
D: -
size: -
J: TRBJ2-3

CDR3: CSVESSPDYEQYF
DNA: TGCAGCGTTGAGAGCAGCCCGGACTACGAGCAGTACTTC
V: TRBV29-1
D: -
size: -
J: TRBJ2-7

CDR3: CASREFLISDNEQFF
DNA: TGTGCCAGCAGAGAATTTCTAATCAGCGACAATGAGCAGTTCTTC
V: TRBV2
D: -
size: -
J: TRBJ2-1

CDR3: CSARDDRRSSNQPQHF
DNA: TGCAGTGCTAGAGACGACAGGCGTAGTAGCAATCAGCCCCAGCATTTT
V: TRBV20-1
D: -
size: -
J: TRBJ1-5

CDR3: CASSYSNQGLNIQYF
DNA: TGTGCCAGCAGTTACTCGAACCAGGGCTTGAACATTCAGTACTTC
V: TRBV6-5
D: -
size: -
J: TRBJ2-4

CDR3: CASSFKQGLGTGELFF
DNA: TGTGCCAGCAGTTTCAAGCAGGGATTGGGTACCGGGGAGCTGTTTTTT
V: TRBV7-9
D: -
size: -
J: TRBJ2-2

CDR3: CAISRDGGYEQYF
DNA: TGTGCCATCAGCCGGGACGGAGGCTACGAGCAGTACTTC
V: TRBV10-3
D: -
size: -
J: TRBJ2-7

CDR3: CASSYSGILAKNIQYF
DNA: TGTGCCAGCAGTTACTCAGGGATTCTAGCCAAAAACATTCAGTACTTC
V: TRBV6-2/TRBV6-3
D: -
size: -
J: TRBJ2-4

CDR3: CASSLERNTEAFF
DNA: TGTGCCAGCAGCTTGGAAAGGAACACTGAAGCTTTCTTT
V: TRBV7-9
D: -
size: few
J: TRBJ1-1

CDR3: CASYRTDTQYF
DNA: TGTGCCAGCTATAGGACCGATACGCAGTATTTT
V: TRBV13
D: -
size: -
J: TRBJ2-3

CDR3: CASSTREGSVETQYF
DNA: TGTGCCAGCAGTACCCGTGAGGGCTCAGTAGAGACCCAGTACTTC
V: TRBV6-2/TRBV6-3
D: -
size: -
J: TRBJ2-5

CDR3: CASSLGAGLAKNIQYF
DNA: TGTGCCAGCAGCTTAGGAGCAGGGCTAGCCAAAAACATTCAGTACTTC
V: TRBV7-9
D: -
size: many
J: TRBJ2-4

CDR3: CASSQVAGEDIQYF
DNA: TGTGCCAGCAGCCAAGTAGCGGGGGAGGACATTCAGTACTTC
V: TRBV4-2
D: TRBD2
size: many
J: TRBJ2-4

CDR3: CASSLEVGGGPQETQYF
DNA: TGTGCCAGCAGCTTGGAAGTGGGCGGGGGGCCCCAAGAGACCCAGTACTTC
V: TRBV5-5
D: TRBD2
size: few
J: TRBJ2-5

CDR3: CASSLSHRGRAGANVLTF
DNA: TGTGCCAGCAGCTTAAGTCACAGGGGGCGAGCTGGGGCCAACGTCCTGACTTTC
V: TRBV7-3
D: TRBD1
size: -
J: TRBJ2-6

CDR3: CASSHHSGTGGEKLFF
DNA: TGTGCCAGCAGCCACCATTCCGGGACCGGAGGTGAAAAACTGTTTTTT
V: TRBV12-3/TRBV12-4
D: -
size: few
J: TRBJ1-4

CDR3: CARSGWGQSLETQYF
DNA: TGTGCCAGGAGTGGCTGGGGGCAGTCTCTGGAGACCCAGTACTTC
V: TRBV6-5
D: -
size: -
J: TRBJ2-5

CDR3: CATSSYRGGSPLHF
DNA: TGTGCCACCAGCAGTTACAGGGGAGGCTCACCCCTCCACTTT
V: TRBV15
D: TRBD1
size: few
J: TRBJ1-6

CDR3: CASSSRIPDTQYF
DNA: TGTGCCAGCAGCTCCCGCATACCAGATACGCAGTATTTT
V: TRBV6-5
D: -
size: -
J: TRBJ2-3

CDR3: CSARDDRQAKNIQYF
DNA: TGCAGTGCTAGAGATGACAGGCAAGCCAAAAACATTCAGTACTTC
V: TRBV20-1
D: -
size: once
J: TRBJ2-4

CDR3: CAGRDPNYGYTF
DNA: TGTGCCGGCAGGGATCCCAACTATGGCTACACCTTC
V: TRBV12-3/TRBV12-4
D: -
size: -
J: TRBJ1-2

CDR3: CASSFGNRGHLYEQYF
DNA: TGTGCCAGCAGTTTTGGGAACAGGGGCCATCTCTACGAGCAGTACTTC
V: TRBV27
D: TRBD1
size: -
J: TRBJ2-7

CDR3: CASSPDAGSSYEQYF
DNA: TGCGCCAGCAGCCCGGACGCCGGGAGCTCCTACGAGCAGTACTTC
V: TRBV5-1
D: -
size: -
J: TRBJ2-7

CDR3: CASSLAVALEQFF
DNA: TGTGCCAGCAGCTTAGCGGTGGCACTTGAGCAGTTCTTC
V: TRBV7-2
D: -
size: few
J: TRBJ2-1

CDR3: CSGWQLTDTQYF
DNA: TGCAGCGGGTGGCAGCTCACAGATACGCAGTATTTT
V: TRBV29-1
D: -
size: -
J: TRBJ2-3

CDR3: CASNPRAFSYEQYF
DNA: TGTGCCAGCAATCCTCGGGCCTTTTCCTACGAGCAGTACTTC
V: TRBV6-2/TRBV6-3
D: -
size: -
J: TRBJ2-7

CDR3: CASSSQRSPNEQFF
DNA: TGTGCCAGCAGCAGCCAGAGGTCACCGAATGAGCAGTTCTTC
V: TRBV7-8
D: -
size: -
J: TRBJ2-1

CDR3: CASTVKLFNEQYF
DNA: TGTGCCAGCACGGTCAAGTTATTCAACGAGCAGTACTTC
V: TRBV2
D: -
size: few
J: TRBJ2-7

CDR3: CASSLDGQGFEQYF
DNA: TGCGCCAGCAGCTTGGACGGCCAGGGTTTCGAGCAGTACTTC
V: TRBV5-1
D: -
size: -
J: TRBJ2-7

CDR3: CSATPYEQYF
DNA: TGCAGTGCCACCCCCTACGAGCAGTACTTC
V: TRBV20-1
D: -
size: few
J: TRBJ2-7

CDR3: CSVGIVDNSPLHF
DNA: TGCAGCGTTGGAATAGTCGATAATTCACCCCTCCACTTT
V: TRBV29-1
D: -
size: -
J: TRBJ1-6

CDR3: CASSLVQSSSYEQYF
DNA: TGTGCCAGCAGCTTAGTACAGTCGAGCTCCTACGAGCAGTACTTC
V: TRBV7-6
D: -
size: -
J: TRBJ2-7

CDR3: CSATGFNYEQYF
DNA: TGCAGTGCTACCGGGTTTAACTACGAGCAGTACTTC
V: TRBV20-1
D: -
size: -
J: TRBJ2-7